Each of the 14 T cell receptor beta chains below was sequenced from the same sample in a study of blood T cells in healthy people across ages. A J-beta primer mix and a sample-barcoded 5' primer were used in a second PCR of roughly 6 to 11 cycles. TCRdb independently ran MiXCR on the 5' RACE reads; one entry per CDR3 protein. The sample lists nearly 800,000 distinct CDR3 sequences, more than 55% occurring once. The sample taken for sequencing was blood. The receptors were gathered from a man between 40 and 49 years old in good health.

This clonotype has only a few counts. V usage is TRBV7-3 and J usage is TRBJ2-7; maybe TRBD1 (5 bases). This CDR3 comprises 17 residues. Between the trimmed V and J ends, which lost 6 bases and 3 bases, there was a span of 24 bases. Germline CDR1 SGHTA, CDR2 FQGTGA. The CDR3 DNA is TGTGCCAGCAGTTACCAGGGCGCCCCCACCGGCCTCTACGAGCAGTACTTC. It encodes CASSYQGAPTGLYEQYF.

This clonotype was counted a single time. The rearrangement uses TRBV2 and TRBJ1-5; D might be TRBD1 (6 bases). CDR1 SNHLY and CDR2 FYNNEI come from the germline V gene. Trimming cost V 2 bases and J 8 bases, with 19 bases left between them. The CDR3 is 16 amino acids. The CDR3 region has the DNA TGTGCCAGCAGTGAACTCGAGGTGGGGGCTCCTAAGCCCCAGCATTTT. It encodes CASSELEVGAPKPQHF.

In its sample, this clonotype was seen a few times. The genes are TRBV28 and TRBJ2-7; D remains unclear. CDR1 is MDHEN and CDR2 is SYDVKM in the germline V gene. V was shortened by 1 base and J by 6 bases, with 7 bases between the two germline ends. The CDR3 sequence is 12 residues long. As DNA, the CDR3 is TGTGCCAGCAGTTTATCAGAGTCCGAGCAGTACTTC. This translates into CASSLSESEQYF. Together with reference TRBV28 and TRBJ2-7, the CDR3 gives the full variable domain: DVKVTQSSRYLVKRTGEKVFLECVQDMDHENMFWYRQDPGLGLRLIYFSYDVKMKEKGDIPEGYSVSREKKERFSLILESASTNQTSMYLCASSLSESEQYFGPGTRLTVT.

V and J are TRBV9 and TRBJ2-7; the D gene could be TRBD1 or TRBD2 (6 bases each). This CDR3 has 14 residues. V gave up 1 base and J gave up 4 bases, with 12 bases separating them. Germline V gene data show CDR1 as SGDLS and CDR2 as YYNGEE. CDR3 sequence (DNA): TGTGCCAGCAGCGTAAGAGGGGGGCCATACGAGCAGTACTTC. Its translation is CASSVRGGPYEQYF.

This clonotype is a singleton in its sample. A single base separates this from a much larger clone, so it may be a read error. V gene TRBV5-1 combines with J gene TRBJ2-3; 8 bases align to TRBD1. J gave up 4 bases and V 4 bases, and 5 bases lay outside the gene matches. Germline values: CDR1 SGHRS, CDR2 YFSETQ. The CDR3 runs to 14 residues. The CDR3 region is CASSPTTGADTQYF. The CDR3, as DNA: TGCGCCAGCAGCCCAACGACAGGGGCAGATACGCAGTATTTT.

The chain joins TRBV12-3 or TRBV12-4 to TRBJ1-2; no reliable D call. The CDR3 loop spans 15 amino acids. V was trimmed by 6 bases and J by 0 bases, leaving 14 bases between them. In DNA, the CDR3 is TGTGCCAGCAGACGTACCGACACAGCTAACTATGGCTACACCTTC. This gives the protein CASRRTDTANYGYTF.

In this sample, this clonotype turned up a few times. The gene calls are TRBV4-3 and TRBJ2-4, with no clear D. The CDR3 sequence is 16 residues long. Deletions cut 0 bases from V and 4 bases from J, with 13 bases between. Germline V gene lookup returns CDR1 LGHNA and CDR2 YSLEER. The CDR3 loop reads CASSQDSLGSKNIQYF. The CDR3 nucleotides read TGCGCCAGCAGCCAAGATTCATTGGGAAGTAAAAACATTCAGTACTTC.

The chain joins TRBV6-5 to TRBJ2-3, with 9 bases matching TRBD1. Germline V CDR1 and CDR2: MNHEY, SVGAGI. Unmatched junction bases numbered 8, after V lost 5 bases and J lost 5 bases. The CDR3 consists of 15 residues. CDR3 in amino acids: CASSKADRGRDTQYF. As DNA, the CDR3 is TGTGCCAGCAGTAAAGCTGACAGGGGGAGAGATACGCAGTATTTT.

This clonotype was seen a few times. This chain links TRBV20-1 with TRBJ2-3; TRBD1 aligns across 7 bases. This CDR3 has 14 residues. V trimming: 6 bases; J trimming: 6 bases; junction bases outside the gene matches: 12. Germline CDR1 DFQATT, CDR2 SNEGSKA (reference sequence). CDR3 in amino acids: CSAQKGAGADTQYF. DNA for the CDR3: TGCAGTGCACAAAAGGGGGCGGGTGCTGATACGCAGTATTTT.

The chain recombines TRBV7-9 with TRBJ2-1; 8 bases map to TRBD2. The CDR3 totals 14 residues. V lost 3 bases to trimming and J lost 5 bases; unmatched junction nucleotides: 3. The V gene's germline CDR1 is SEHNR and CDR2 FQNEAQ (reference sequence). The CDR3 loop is CASSFSGTHNEQFF. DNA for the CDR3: TGTGCCAGCAGCTTTAGCGGGACCCACAATGAGCAGTTCTTC.

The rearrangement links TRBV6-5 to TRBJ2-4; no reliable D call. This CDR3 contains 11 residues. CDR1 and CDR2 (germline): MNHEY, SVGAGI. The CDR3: CASLFQNIQYF. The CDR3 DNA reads TGTGCGTCCCTTTTCCAAAACATTCAGTACTTC.

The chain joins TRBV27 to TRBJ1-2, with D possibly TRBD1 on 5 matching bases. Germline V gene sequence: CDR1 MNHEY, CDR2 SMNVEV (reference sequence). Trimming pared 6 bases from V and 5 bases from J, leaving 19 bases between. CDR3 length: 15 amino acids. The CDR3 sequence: CASSRRGGSHYGYTF. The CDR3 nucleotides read TGTGCCAGCAGCCGTCGTGGGGGGTCTCATTATGGCTACACCTTC.

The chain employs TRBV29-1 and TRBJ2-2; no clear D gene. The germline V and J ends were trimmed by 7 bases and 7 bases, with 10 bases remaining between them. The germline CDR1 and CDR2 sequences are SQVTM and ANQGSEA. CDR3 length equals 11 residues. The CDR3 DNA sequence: TGCAGCGCCAGCCCAGGCGGGGAGCTGTTTTTT. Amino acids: CSASPGGELFF.

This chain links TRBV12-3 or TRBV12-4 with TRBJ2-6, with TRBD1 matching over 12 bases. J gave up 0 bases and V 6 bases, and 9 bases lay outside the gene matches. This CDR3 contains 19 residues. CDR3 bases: TGTGCCAGCAGGGCCGGGACAGGGGGCGCGATCTCTGGGGCCAACGTCCTGACTTTC. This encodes CASRAGTGGAISGANVLTF.